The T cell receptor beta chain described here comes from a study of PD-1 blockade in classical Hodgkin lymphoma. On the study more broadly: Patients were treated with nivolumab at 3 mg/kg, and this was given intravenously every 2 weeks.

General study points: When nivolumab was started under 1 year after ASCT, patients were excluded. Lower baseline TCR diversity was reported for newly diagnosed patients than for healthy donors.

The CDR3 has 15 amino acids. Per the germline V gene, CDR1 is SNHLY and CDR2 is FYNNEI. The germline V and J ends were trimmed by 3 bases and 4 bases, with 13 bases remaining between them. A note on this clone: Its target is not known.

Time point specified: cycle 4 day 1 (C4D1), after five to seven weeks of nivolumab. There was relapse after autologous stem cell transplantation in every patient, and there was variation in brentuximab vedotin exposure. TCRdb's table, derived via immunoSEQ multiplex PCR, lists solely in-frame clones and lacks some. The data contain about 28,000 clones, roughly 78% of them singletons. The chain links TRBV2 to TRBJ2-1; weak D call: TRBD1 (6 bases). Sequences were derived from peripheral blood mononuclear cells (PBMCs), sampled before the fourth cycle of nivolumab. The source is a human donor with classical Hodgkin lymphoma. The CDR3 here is CASSDWTADYNEQFF. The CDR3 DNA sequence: TGTGCCAGCAGTGATTGGACAGCCGATTACAATGAGCAGTTCTTC.